This paragraph covers one TCR beta chain sequence. The antigen remains undetermined. This sample was taken from a study of graft-versus-host responses after intestinal transplantation. V shed 5 bases and J shed 3 bases, with 8 bases lying between them. The germline gives CDR1 SGHVS, CDR2 FQNEAQ. This CDR3 has 12 amino acids. Generated by immunoSEQ multiplex PCR, the TCRdb table keeps only in-frame clones and is missing some. The sample holds under 150,000 clones, 90% seen once. Overall study results and limits: Early declines in HvG clones that occurred post-transplant were associated with peak circulating GvH clone levels.

This clonotype was sampled from a human donor who received an intestinal transplant. The material was unstimulated CD4+ T cells sorted from spleen or lymph node cells, obtained before intestinal transplant. J is TRBJ2-7 and V is TRBV7-8; possibly TRBD2 for D (5 bases). In DNA, the CDR3 is TGTGCCAGCAGCCTCCGGGACTACGAGCAGTACTTC. Translated, it gives CASSLRDYEQYF.